This entry lists 32 T cell receptor beta chains sequenced from one sample in a study of T-cell reconstitution after alpha-beta-depleted transplantation in children. Molecular barcoding with unique molecular identifiers was used for the TCRbeta library. TCRdb ran MiXCR on the PCR reads and lists one entry per CDR3 protein. The table records hundreds of thousands of distinct CDR3 sequences, more than 20% of them present only once. The sequencing here drew on PBMCs, mostly from graft donor cells, taken 360 days after TCRalphabeta/CD19-depleted stem cell transplant. The source of these receptors is a female patient between 2 and 15 years old who had a stem cell transplant for congenital amegakaryocytic thrombocytopenia, so the T cells may come from the graft donor.

This clonotype was counted a few times. The rearrangement uses TRBV5-1 and TRBJ2-1, with TRBD2 matching over 9 bases. From germline, CDR1 is SGHRS and CDR2 YFSETQ. The CDR3 runs 15 residues. V trimming: 4 bases; J trimming: 6 bases; junction bases outside the gene matches: 8. CDR3 in amino acids: CASSPGTSSFNEQFF. CDR3 in DNA: TGCGCCAGCAGCCCCGGGACTAGCAGTTTCAATGAGCAGTTCTTC.

There are many counts of this clonotype. J is TRBJ2-4 and V is TRBV4-1; the D gene is possibly TRBD1 (5 bases). Trimming took off 1 base at V and 8 bases at J, with 9 bases between the two ends. The CDR3 runs 13 residues. CDR1 is MGHRA, CDR2 YSYEKL, per germline. The DNA for the CDR3 is TGCGCCAGCAGCCAAGTTGACAGAGACATTCAGTACTTC. This translates into CASSQVDRDIQYF.

The V and J genes are TRBV27 and TRBJ1-3; D not certain. This CDR3 comprises 13 residues. Germline V CDR1 and CDR2: MNHEY, SMNVEV (reference sequence). V lost 6 bases and J 8 bases, leaving 14 bases between the germline ends. The CDR3 loop reads CASSPTPFDTIYF. In DNA form, the CDR3 reads TGTGCCAGCAGCCCGACACCGTTTGACACCATATATTTT.

The table lists this clonotype with a few counts. The V gene is TRBV7-2, the J gene TRBJ1-6, with D hard to call. V lost 4 bases and J lost 8, with 12 bases in between. The CDR3 length is 14 residues. Germline V gene lookup returns CDR1 SGHTA and CDR2 FQGNSA. CDR3 nucleotides: TGTGCCAGCAGCTCACGGGCGGGGTATTCACCCCTCCACTTT. This gives the protein CASSSRAGYSPLHF.

Only a few counts were recorded for this clonotype. V is TRBV2 and J is TRBJ2-2, with 10 positions matching TRBD2. The CDR3 is 16 amino acids. Germline trimming cut 11 bases from V and 6 bases from J; bases unmatched to any gene: 15. CDR1 SNHLY and CDR2 FYNNEI come from the germline V gene. The CDR3 DNA reads as TGTGCCGGACTGAGTGGGCTAGCGGGGGTGCCCGGGGAGCTGTTTTTT. Translating it yields CAGLSGLAGVPGELFF.

V is TRBV18 and J is TRBJ2-7; maybe TRBD1 (8 bases). CDR1 KGHSH and CDR2 LQKENI come from the germline V gene. Trimming took off 5 bases at V and 5 bases at J, with 22 bases between the two ends. The CDR3 extends over 16 amino acids. This chain's CDR3 is CASSSGTGRSQDEQYF. CDR3 coding DNA: TGTGCCAGCTCAAGCGGGACAGGCCGTTCTCAGGACGAGCAGTACTTC.

The rearrangement links TRBV7-9 to TRBJ1-1; no firm D call. V was clipped by 3 bases and J by 1 base, with 6 bases between them. CDR3 size: 13 residues. The germline gives CDR1 SEHNR, CDR2 FQNEAQ (reference sequence). The CDR3 region is CASSFDPNTEAFF. The CDR3 DNA sequence: TGTGCCAGCAGCTTCGACCCGAACACTGAAGCTTTCTTT.

The sample holds a few counts of this clonotype. The CDR3 loop is CASSAGAGFSQETQYF. CDR3 sequence (DNA): TGTGCCAGCAGCGCCGGAGCGGGGTTCTCCCAAGAGACCCAGTACTTC. The V gene is TRBV9, the J gene TRBJ2-5; 7 nucleotides align to TRBD2. The CDR3 extends over 16 amino acids. The germline V gene encodes CDR1 SGDLS and CDR2 YYNGEE. J was trimmed by 1 base and V by 3 bases; bases with no gene match: 9.

There are many counts of this clonotype. The chain combines TRBV27 with TRBJ2-1; the D gene is possibly TRBD2 (6 bases). V lost 3 bases and J lost 8, with 14 bases in between. Germline loops: CDR1 MNHEY, CDR2 SMNVEV (reference sequence). This CDR3 spans 14 amino acids. CDR3 protein: CASSFYGGMDEQFF. CDR3 bases: TGTGCCAGCAGTTTTTACGGAGGGATGGATGAGCAGTTCTTC.

This clonotype was detected only a few times. The rearrangement joins TRBV28 to TRBJ2-1, with TRBD2 as a possible D gene (5 bases). From germline, CDR1 is MDHEN and CDR2 SYDVKM. This CDR3 is 14 amino acids long. The ends were cut back, 2 bases at V and 6 bases at J, with 11 bases in the middle. In nucleotides, the CDR3 is TGTGCCAGCAGTTTAGGAGGTTGGGCCAATGAGCAGTTCTTC. This gives the protein CASSLGGWANEQFF.

V is TRBV5-1 and J is TRBJ2-5; D perhaps matches TRBD2 (5 bases). Looked up from germline, CDR1 is SGHRS and CDR2 is YFSETQ. The length of the CDR3 is 15 residues. V was shortened by 0 bases and J by 4 bases, with 13 bases between the two germline ends. The CDR3 region has the DNA TGCGCCAGCAGCTTGGAACCGGGATCGGGAGAGACCCAGTACTTC. Translated, it gives CASSLEPGSGETQYF.

The chain combines TRBV24-1 with TRBJ2-1; tentatively, D is TRBD1 (6 bases). Per the germline V gene, CDR1 is KGHDR and CDR2 is SFDVKD. The V and J ends lost 3 bases and 3 bases respectively, with 11 bases between them. The length of the CDR3 is 15 residues. In nucleotides, the CDR3 is TGTGCCACCAGTGATCGCATGACAGGCTACAATGAGCAGTTCTTC. This gives the protein CATSDRMTGYNEQFF.

J is TRBJ2-3 and V is TRBV29-1; tentative D call: TRBD1 (6 bases). The CDR3 extends over 13 amino acids. In germline, CDR1 is SQVTM, CDR2 ANQGSEA. The ends were cut back, 4 bases at V and 2 bases at J, with 10 bases in the middle. CDR3 bases: TGCAGCGTTGGGCAGGGGCTCACAGATACGCAGTATTTT. Translating gives CSVGQGLTDTQYF.

This clonotype has a handful of counts. The CDR3 protein is CASSLDQGKGHAIDEQFF. CDR3 coding DNA: TGTGCCAGCAGCTTGGATCAGGGCAAGGGACACGCTATCGATGAGCAGTTCTTC. The V and J genes are TRBV5-4 and TRBJ2-1; weak D call: TRBD1 (6 bases). CDR1 and CDR2 (germline): SGHNT, YYREEE (reference sequence). V dropped 0 bases and J dropped 8 bases, with 24 bases sitting between them. The CDR3 spans 18 residues.

The rearrangement joins TRBV5-1 to TRBJ2-3, with D possibly TRBD2 on 6 matching bases. V lost 1 base to trimming and J lost 3 bases, with 15 bases between them. The CDR3 is 16 amino acids. Per germline, CDR1 SGHRS and CDR2 YFSETQ. CDR3 protein: CASSLIRLGGTDTQYF. The CDR3, as DNA: TGCGCCAGCAGCTTGATCCGTCTGGGGGGTACAGATACGCAGTATTTT.

The CDR3 bases are TGTGCCAGCAGTCATGGACTAGCGGGAAGCACCGGGGAGCTGTTTTTT. Translating it yields CASSHGLAGSTGELFF. This chain uses TRBV12-3 or TRBV12-4 with TRBJ2-2; the match to TRBD2 covers 12 bases. The CDR3 is made up of 16 amino acids. V was clipped by 5 bases and J by 4 bases; unmatched bases: 5.

V usage is TRBV7-6 and J usage is TRBJ2-5, with D unclear. This CDR3 region has 13 residues. Germline V CDR1 and CDR2: SGHVS, FNYEAQ. V was clipped by 5 bases and J by 3 bases, with 10 bases between them. The CDR3 spells CASSKRRKETQYF. The CDR3 DNA sequence: TGTGCCAGCAGCAAAAGACGAAAAGAGACCCAGTACTTC.

This clonotype was seen a handful of times. The chain joins TRBV7-9 to TRBJ1-1, with D uncertain. This CDR3 has 15 amino acids. Trimming shortened V by 0 bases and J by 0 bases, and 8 bases separated the two germline ends. Germline V lookup: CDR1 SEHNR, CDR2 FQNEAQ (reference sequence). The CDR3 region has the DNA TGTGCCAGCAGCTTAGCTGGCAGCATGAACACTGAAGCTTTCTTT. Translating gives CASSLAGSMNTEAFF. The full variable domain, completed using reference TRBV7-9 and TRBJ1-1, is DTGVSQNPRHKITKRGQNVTFRCDPISEHNRLYWYRQTLGQGPEFLTYFQNEAQLEKSRLLSDRFSAERPKGSFSTLEIQRTEQGDSAMYLCASSLAGSMNTEAFFGQGTRLTVV.

This clonotype turned up a few times. The chain employs TRBV24-1 and TRBJ2-1, with 9 nucleotides matching TRBD2. The CDR3 is made up of 16 amino acids. V was pared by 6 bases and J by 3 bases, with 8 bases of the junction left unmatched. Germline V gene sequence: CDR1 KGHDR, CDR2 SFDVKD. CDR3: CATSLPSGELYNEQFF. In nucleotides, the CDR3 is TGTGCCACCAGTTTACCTAGCGGGGAACTCTACAATGAGCAGTTCTTC.

The rearrangement joins TRBV24-1 to TRBJ2-1; 7 bases agree with TRBD1. With 3 bases clipped from V and 5 bases from J, the junction kept 9 bases outside the gene matches. CDR1 is KGHDR and CDR2 is SFDVKD in the germline V gene. This CDR3 is built from 16 residues. The CDR3 is CATSDQTGRSHNEQFF. CDR3 in DNA: TGTGCCACCAGTGATCAGACAGGGCGATCTCACAATGAGCAGTTCTTC.

The rearrangement links TRBV15 to TRBJ1-5; no definite D call. V dropped 8 bases and J dropped 0 bases, with 8 bases sitting between them. This CDR3 has 13 amino acids. Per germline, CDR1 LNHNV and CDR2 YYDKDF (reference sequence). Here the CDR3 reads CATSRYSNQPQHF. The DNA of the CDR3 is TGTGCCACCTCCCGGTATAGCAATCAGCCCCAGCATTTT.

This clonotype appeared many times. CDR3 in amino acids: CASSPGQGASNYEQYF. Here the CDR3 DNA reads TGTGCCAGCAGCCCCGGACAGGGGGCATCCAACTACGAGCAGTACTTC. The chain has TRBV3-1 and TRBJ2-7, with 11 bases identical to TRBD1. The CDR3 consists of 16 residues. Per the germline V gene, CDR1 is LGHDT and CDR2 is YNNKEL (reference sequence). The V and J ends lost 4 bases and 3 bases, in that order; junction bases with no gene match: 8.

This sequence joins TRBV27 and TRBJ2-5, with D possibly matching TRBD2 (6 bases). V lost 2 bases and J lost 10, with 11 bases in between. Germline-derived CDR1 and CDR2 are MNHEY and SMNVEV (reference sequence). This CDR3 has 12 residues. The CDR3 DNA follows: TGTGCCAGCAGTTTACCCGGGAGTATCCAGTACTTC. Encoded protein: CASSLPGSIQYF.

This clonotype came up many times. The chain carries TRBV27 and TRBJ2-7; D remains unclear. Germline V gene sequence: CDR1 MNHEY, CDR2 SMNVEV (reference sequence). The V end was cut by 5 bases, the J end by 4 bases, with 3 bases between. There are 10 residues in the CDR3. CDR3 protein: CASSLYEQYF. The CDR3 DNA reads as TGTGCCAGCAGTCTTTACGAGCAGTACTTC.

This rearrangement joins TRBV5-1 to TRBJ1-4, with 7 bases that match TRBD1. Trimming removed 4 bases from V and 6 bases from J; junction bases left unmatched: 9. CDR1 and CDR2 from the germline V gene are SGHRS and YFSETQ. This CDR3 contains 15 residues. The CDR3 DNA reads as TGCGCCAGCAGCCAGGGACAGCTCTATCATGAAAAACTGTTTTTT. It yields the protein CASSQGQLYHEKLFF.

In this sample, this clonotype turned up a few times. The chain recombines TRBV6-2 or TRBV6-3 with TRBJ2-1; D unresolved. The CDR3 spans 15 residues. The V end lost 4 bases, the J end lost 6 bases, and 16 bases lay between the germline ends. The germline gives CDR1 MNHEY, CDR2 SVGEGT. CDR3 nucleotide sequence: TGTGCCAGCAGTTTACGCGGCGGTAGTCGCAATGAGCAGTTCTTC. Its translation is CASSLRGGSRNEQFF.

This clonotype was counted at least ten times. The gene calls are TRBV6-2 or TRBV6-3 and TRBJ1-1; D not certain. Trimming took 2 bases from V and 1 from J, leaving 5 bases between them. The CDR3 is made up of 13 amino acids. CDR1 and CDR2 from the germline V gene are MNHEY and SVGEGT. CDR3: CASSYRANTEAFF. As DNA, the CDR3 is TGTGCCAGCAGTTACAGGGCGAACACTGAAGCTTTCTTT.

This clonotype was counted between two and nine times. The rearrangement links TRBV3-1 to TRBJ2-7; 7 bases match TRBD1. The trim removed 2 bases at V and 5 bases at J, leaving 6 bases unmatched. Germline CDR1 reads LGHDT; CDR2 reads YNNKEL (reference sequence). This CDR3 is built from 14 residues. The chain's CDR3 is CASSQHDRDHEQYF. CDR3 nucleotides: TGTGCCAGCAGCCAACACGACAGGGACCACGAGCAGTACTTC.

The table lists this clonotype with a count of one. The chain joins TRBV18 to TRBJ2-1; 8 positions agree with TRBD2. Germline V gene lookup returns CDR1 KGHSH and CDR2 LQKENI. V shed 0 bases, J shed 8 bases, and the junction held 9 bases outside the gene matches. The CDR3 consists of 16 residues. The CDR3 region is CASSPPWTSLVHEQFF. DNA of the CDR3: TGTGCCAGCTCACCACCATGGACTAGCCTTGTTCATGAGCAGTTCTTC.

This clonotype has a single count. V and J are TRBV29-1 and TRBJ1-2; D is perhaps TRBD1 (5 bases). The CDR3 loop spans 14 amino acids. Germline V lookup: CDR1 SQVTM, CDR2 ANQGSEA. V shed 3 bases and J shed 4 bases, with 15 bases lying between them. DNA for the CDR3: TGCAGCGTTGACCATCCCGGGGGGTTCTATGGCTACACCTTC. Translation gives CSVDHPGGFYGYTF.

This clonotype was recorded many times. V usage is TRBV5-1 and J usage is TRBJ2-3; 7 bases agree with TRBD2. This CDR3 is 15 amino acids long. Trimming at V came to 0 bases and at J to 4 bases, leaving 5 bases not matched to a gene. Per the germline V gene, CDR1 is SGHRS and CDR2 is YFSETQ. The CDR3 DNA reads TGCGCCAGCAGCTTGGCGGCGGGGGTAGCAGATACGCAGTATTTT. Amino acids: CASSLAAGVADTQYF.

This clonotype turned up a few times. This chain joins TRBV5-6 and TRBJ1-1, with a possible D match to TRBD1 (5 bases). The CDR3 contains 14 residues. Germline V gene sequence: CDR1 SGHDT, CDR2 YYEEEE. Trimming stripped 0 bases from V and 2 bases from J, with 8 bases between. The CDR3 sequence: CASSLGGRNTEAFF. The CDR3 nucleotides read TGTGCCAGCAGCTTGGGGGGGAGAAACACTGAAGCTTTCTTT.